This T cell receptor (beta chain) derives from a study of cytomegalovirus exposure and HLA in healthy donors. Method: immunoSEQ multiplex PCR; TCRdb's copy keeps in-frame clones and lacks some. The table includes fewer than 200,000 clones, 75% to 90% detected once. Losses at the gene ends were 6 bases for V and 1 base for J; bases not matched to a gene: 5. This CDR3 spans 15 amino acids. Germline CDR1 and CDR2: SNHLY and FYNNEI. This clone is a singleton in its sample. This receptor was obtained from a young woman in good health and CMV-seronegative. The J gene is TRBJ1-5, the V gene TRBV2; 8 bases align to TRBD1. Sequencing input: PBMCs. The CDR3 protein is CASRDDRGSNQPQHF. Here the CDR3 DNA reads TGTGCCAGCAGGGATGACAGGGGAAGCAATCAGCCCCAGCATTTT. The full variable domain, in which reference TRBV2 and TRBJ1-5 provide the parts outside the CDR3, is EPEVTQTPSHQVTQMGQEVILRCVPISNHLYFYWYRQILGQKVEFLVSFYNNEISEKSEIFDDQFSVERPDGSNFTLKIRSTKLEDSAMYFCASRDDRGSNQPQHFGDGTRLSIL.